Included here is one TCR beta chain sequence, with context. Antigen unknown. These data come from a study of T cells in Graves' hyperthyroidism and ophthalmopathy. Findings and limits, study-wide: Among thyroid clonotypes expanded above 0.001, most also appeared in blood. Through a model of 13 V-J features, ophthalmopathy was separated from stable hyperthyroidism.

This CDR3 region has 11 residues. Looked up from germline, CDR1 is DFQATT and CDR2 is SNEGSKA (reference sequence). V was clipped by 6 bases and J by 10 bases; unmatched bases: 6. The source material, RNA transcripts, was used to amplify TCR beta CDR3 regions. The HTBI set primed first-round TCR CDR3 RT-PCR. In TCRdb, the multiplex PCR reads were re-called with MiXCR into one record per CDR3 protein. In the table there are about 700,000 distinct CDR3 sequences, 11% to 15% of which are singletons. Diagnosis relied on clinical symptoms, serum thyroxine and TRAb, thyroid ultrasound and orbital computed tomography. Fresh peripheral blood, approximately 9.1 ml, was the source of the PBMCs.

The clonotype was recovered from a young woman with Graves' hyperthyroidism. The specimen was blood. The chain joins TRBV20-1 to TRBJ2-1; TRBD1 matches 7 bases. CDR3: CSAETGSEQFF. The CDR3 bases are TGCAGTGCGGAGACAGGGTCGGAGCAGTTCTTC.